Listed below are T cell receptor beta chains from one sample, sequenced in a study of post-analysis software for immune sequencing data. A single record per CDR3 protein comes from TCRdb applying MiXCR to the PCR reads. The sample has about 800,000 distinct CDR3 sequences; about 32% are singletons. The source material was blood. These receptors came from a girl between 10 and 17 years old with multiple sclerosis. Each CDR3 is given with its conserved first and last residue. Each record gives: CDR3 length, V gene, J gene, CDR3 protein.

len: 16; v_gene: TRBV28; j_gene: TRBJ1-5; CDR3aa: CASSPRQTYSNQPQHF
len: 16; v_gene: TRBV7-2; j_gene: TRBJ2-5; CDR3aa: CASSFSLAGGPDGQYF
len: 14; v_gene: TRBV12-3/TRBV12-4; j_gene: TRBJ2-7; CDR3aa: CASTVDRFSYEQYF
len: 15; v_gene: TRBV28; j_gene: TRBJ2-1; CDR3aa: CASRSTATIYNEQFF
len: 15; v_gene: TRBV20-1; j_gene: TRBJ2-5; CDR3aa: CSARETRTRGNEQYF
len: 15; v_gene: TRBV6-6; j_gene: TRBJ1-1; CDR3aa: CASTSMGAEGTEAFF
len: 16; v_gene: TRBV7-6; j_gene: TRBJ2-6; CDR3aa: CASSSPRAAGANVLTF
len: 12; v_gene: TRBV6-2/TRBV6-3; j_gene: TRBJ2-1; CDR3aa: CASSEYMYQQFF
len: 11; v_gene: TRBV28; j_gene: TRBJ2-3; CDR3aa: CASERGGPQYF
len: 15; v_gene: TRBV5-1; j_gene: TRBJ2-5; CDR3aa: CASSFFLQGGETQYF
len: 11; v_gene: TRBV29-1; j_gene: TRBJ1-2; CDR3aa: CSGRDGWGYTF